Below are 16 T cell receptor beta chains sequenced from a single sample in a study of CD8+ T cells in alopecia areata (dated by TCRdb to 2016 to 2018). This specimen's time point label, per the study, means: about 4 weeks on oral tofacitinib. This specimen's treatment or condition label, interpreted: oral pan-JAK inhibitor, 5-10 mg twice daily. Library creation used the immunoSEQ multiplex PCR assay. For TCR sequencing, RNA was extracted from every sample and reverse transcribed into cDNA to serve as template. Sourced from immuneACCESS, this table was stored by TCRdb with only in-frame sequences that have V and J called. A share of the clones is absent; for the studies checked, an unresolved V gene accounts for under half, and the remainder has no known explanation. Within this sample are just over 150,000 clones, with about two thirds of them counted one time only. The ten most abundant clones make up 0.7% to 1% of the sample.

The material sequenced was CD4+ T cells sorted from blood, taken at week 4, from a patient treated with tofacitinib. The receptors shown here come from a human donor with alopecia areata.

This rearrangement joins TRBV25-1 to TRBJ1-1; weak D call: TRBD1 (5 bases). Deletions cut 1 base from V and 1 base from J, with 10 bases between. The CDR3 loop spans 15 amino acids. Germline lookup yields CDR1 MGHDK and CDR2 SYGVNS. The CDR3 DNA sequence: TGTGCCAGCAGTGAATGGGGTGGGACGAACACTGAAGCTTTCTTT. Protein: CASSEWGGTNTEAFF.

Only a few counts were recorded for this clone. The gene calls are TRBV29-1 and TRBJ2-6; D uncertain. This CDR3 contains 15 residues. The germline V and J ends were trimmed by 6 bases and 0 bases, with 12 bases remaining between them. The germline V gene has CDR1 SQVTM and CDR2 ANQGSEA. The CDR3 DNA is TGCAGCGTGGCGACTGCCAACTCTGGGGCCAACGTCCTGACTTTC. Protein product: CSVATANSGANVLTF.

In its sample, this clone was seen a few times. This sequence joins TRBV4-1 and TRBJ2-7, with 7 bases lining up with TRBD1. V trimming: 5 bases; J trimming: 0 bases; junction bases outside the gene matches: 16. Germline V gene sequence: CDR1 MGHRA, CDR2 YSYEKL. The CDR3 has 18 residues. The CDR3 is CASSTYFRDSIPSYEQYF. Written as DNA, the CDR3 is TGCGCCAGCAGCACCTACTTCCGGGACAGCATACCCTCCTACGAGCAGTACTTC.

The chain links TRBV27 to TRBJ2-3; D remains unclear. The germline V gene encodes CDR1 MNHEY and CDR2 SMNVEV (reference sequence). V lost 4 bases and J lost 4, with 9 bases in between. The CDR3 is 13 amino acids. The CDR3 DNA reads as TGTGCCAGCAGTTCCTTGCAGTCAGATACGCAGTATTTT. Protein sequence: CASSSLQSDTQYF.

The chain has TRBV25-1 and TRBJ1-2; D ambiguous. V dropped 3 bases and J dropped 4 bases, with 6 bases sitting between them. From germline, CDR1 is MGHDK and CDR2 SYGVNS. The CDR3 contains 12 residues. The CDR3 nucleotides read TGTGCCAGCAGTGAGGGATTCTATGGCTACACCTTC. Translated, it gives CASSEGFYGYTF.

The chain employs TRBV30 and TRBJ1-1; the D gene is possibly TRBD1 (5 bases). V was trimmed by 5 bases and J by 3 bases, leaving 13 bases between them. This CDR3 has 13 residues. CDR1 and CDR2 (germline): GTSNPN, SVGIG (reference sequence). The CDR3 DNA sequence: TGTGCCTGGGCAGGGAGGGTGGACACTGAAGCTTTCTTT. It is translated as CAWAGRVDTEAFF.

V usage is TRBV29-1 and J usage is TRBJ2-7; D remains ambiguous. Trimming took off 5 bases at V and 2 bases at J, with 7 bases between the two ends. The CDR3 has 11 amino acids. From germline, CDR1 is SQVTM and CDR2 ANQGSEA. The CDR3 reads CSVLGTYEQYF. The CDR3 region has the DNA TGCAGCGTTTTAGGGACCTACGAGCAGTACTTC.

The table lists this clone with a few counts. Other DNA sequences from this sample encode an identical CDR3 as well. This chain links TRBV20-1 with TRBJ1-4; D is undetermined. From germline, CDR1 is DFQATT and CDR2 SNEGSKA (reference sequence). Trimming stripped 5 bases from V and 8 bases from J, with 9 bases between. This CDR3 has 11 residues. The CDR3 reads CSAPSREKLFF. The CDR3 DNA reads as TGCAGTGCTCCTAGCAGGGAAAAACTGTTTTTT.

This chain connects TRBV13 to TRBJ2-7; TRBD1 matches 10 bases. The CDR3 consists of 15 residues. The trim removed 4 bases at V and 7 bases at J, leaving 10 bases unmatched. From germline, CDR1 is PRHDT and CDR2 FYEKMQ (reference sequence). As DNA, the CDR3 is TGTGCCAGCAGCTATCGGACAGGGGGAGGAAGGGAGCAGTACTTC. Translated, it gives CASSYRTGGGREQYF. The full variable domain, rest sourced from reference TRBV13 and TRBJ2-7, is AAGVIQSPRHLIKEKRETATLKCYPIPRHDTVYWYQQGPGQDPQFLISFYEKMQSDKGSIPDRFSAQQFSDYHSELNMSSLELGDSALYFCASSYRTGGGREQYFGPGTRLTVT.

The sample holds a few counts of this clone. In nucleotides, the CDR3 is TGTGCCAGCAGTGAAGTAGCTGGGGCCTACTACAATGAGCAGTTCTTC. It is translated as CASSEVAGAYYNEQFF. The gene calls are TRBV6-1 and TRBJ2-1, with a possible D match to TRBD1 (5 bases). The CDR3 is 16 residues long. The ends were cut back, 1 base at V and 3 bases at J, with 13 bases in the middle. CDR1 MNHNS and CDR2 SASEGT come from the germline V gene.

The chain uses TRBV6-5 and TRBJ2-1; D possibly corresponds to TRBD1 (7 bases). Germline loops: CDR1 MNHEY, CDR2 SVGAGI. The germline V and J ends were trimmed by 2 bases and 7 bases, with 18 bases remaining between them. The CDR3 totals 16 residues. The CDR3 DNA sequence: TGTGCCAGCAGTTACCTGAGGAGGGGGCGCGGTAATGAGCAGTTCTTC. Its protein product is CASSYLRRGRGNEQFF.

For the CDR3, the DNA is TGCGCCAGCAGCCCGGACAGAGACACTGAAGCTTTCTTT. Translating gives CASSPDRDTEAFF. The rearrangement links TRBV5-1 to TRBJ1-1; maybe TRBD1 (6 bases). This CDR3 is 13 amino acids long. Trimming removed 4 bases at V and 3 bases at J, with 10 bases between. CDR1 SGHRS and CDR2 YFSETQ come from the germline V gene.

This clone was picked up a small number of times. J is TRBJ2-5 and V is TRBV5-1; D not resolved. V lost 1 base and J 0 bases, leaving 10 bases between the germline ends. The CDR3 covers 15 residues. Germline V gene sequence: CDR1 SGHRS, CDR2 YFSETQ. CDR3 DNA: TGCGCCAGCAGCTTGTTTGGGCAGAACCAAGAGACCCAGTACTTC. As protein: CASSLFGQNQETQYF.

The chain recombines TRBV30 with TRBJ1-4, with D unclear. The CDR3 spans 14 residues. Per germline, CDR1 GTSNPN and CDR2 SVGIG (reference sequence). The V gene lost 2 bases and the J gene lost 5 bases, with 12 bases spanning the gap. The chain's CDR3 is CAWSQDPNNEKLFF. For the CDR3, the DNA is TGTGCCTGGAGTCAGGACCCGAACAATGAAAAACTGTTTTTT.

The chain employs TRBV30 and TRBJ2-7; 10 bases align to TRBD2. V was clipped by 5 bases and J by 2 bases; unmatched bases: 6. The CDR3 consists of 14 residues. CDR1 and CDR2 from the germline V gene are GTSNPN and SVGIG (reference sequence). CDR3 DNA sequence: TGTGCCTGGGCCCTAGCGGGGGTCGCCTACGAGCAGTACTTC. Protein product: CAWALAGVAYEQYF.

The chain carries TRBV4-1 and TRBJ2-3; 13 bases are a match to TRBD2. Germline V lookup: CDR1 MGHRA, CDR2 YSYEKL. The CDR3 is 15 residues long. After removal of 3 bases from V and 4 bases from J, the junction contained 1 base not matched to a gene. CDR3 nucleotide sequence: TGCGCCAGCAGCCAGGGACTAGCGGGGCCAGATACGCAGTATTTT. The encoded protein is CASSQGLAGPDTQYF.